Given below is one T cell receptor (beta chain) in context. Its antigen remains unidentified. The same CDR3 can be traced to other DNA sequences in this sample. CD8 cells classed as naive were CD45RO-negative and positively selected for CCR7, excluding terminally differentiated effector memory CD45RA+ cells. The sample originates from a study of shared clonotypes between healthy human individuals. Between the trimmed V and J ends, which lost 4 bases and 7 bases, there was a span of 18 bases. CDR1 SGHDT and CDR2 YYEEEE come from the germline V gene. This CDR3 has 14 amino acids. Generated by immunoSEQ multiplex PCR, the TCRdb table keeps only in-frame clones and is missing some. Seen here are 450,000 to 700,000 clones, about 95% observed once, and the top ten hold roughly 0.1%. Whole-study findings and limits: Tissue TCR repertoires likely differ from these blood-only repertoires.

The chain employs TRBV5-6 and TRBJ2-7; TRBD2 is a possible D gene (5 bases). Sequencing was done on a sample of naive CD8+ T cells sorted from blood. This TCR came from a woman aged 30 to 39 in good health. The CDR3 region has the DNA TGTGCCAGCAGCCCCACGGGTAGTGGGAGTGAGCAGTACTTC. Protein product: CASSPTGSGSEQYF.